Here is one TCR beta chain with its context. Its antigen target is currently unknown. No base quality values were provided; no much bigger clone lies one nucleotide off. The CDR3 starts with the cysteine, ends with the phenylalanine, and has 14 residues. The only DNA kept is the CDR3, 42 bases in frame from the first base. The germline V gene (reference sequence) sets CDR1 to GTSNPN and CDR2 to SVGIG. V ends up 4 bases short and J 7 bases short, with an unmatched junction base count of 7. What this sample's time point label stands for: recipient sample about 28 days before transplant, after cytoreduction. Recipient blood was collected about 28 days before transplant and at days 30, 100 and 180 after transplant. Nuclei Lysis Solution was used to extract genomic DNA from fresh or cryopreserved unfractionated peripheral blood mononuclear cells. This entry is derived from a study of T cell clonotyping in hematopoietic cell transplantation (dated by TCRdb to about 2021). Describing the broader study: Pretransplant recipient samples were obtained after cytoreduction. A total of 130 to 150 blood samples were collected in the study from roughly 33 consecutive transplant recipients and their related donors. Patient recruitment ran from late 2015 to January 2017, and follow-up continued until September 2020 or death.

Broader findings and caveats from the paper: Recipient TCR diversity fell after transplant, with pathologically expanded clonotypes rising progressively from day 30 to day 180. Broader posttransplant TCR repertoire diversity was predicted by donor and pretransplant recipient Inverse Simpson Index values. The sample size was limited, and because cells were not sorted, the contributions of CD4 and CD8 repertoires could not be separated. Overlap with donor repertoires was found for only a small fraction of recipient repertoires, with over 95% found to appear de novo at the given depth.

TCR beta CDR3 regions were amplified from genomic DNA with the immunoSEQ assay, a bias-controlled multiplex PCR using V- and J-specific primers. A second PCR step added a proprietary barcode and Illumina adapter sequences to the CDR3 amplicons. CDR3 libraries were sequenced on an Illumina MiSeq instrument. The source study handled its data this way. Export and quality control were done with immunoSEQ Analyzer 3.0, while downstream analyses used R Bioconductor and Immunarch. Only productive rearrangements in the normalized downsampled data set went into calculating the repertoire metrics. Pathologically expanded clonotypes were defined as those larger than 5 templates in the normalized cohort. The Inverse Simpson Index was used to measure repertoire diversity. The non-normalized data set was used for CMV-specificity analyses so that all clonotypes could be captured. The table was pulled from immuneACCESS by TCRdb, which kept in-frame rearrangements only. Such tables lose some clones; where checked, under half of the loss comes from unresolved V genes, and the rest has no known cause. V, J and clone size were drawn from that table, and D and trimming were deduced from the DNA. Recorded for this sample are around 15,000 clones; 93% of them occurred a single time. The biggest ten clones account for 1.8% of the sample.

This TCR was recovered from a man in his late teens or twenties with biphenotypic leukemia. Some clones in this sample may be carry-over from other donors' samples. The sequence links TRBV30 to TRBJ1-6; the junction holds 7 bases that match TRBD1. This sample comprised peripheral blood mononuclear cells, obtained before stem cell transplant. The DNA sequence follows: TGTGCCTGGAAGTTTACAGGGGTCAATTCACCCCTCCACTTT. Translated, this gives CAWKFTGVNSPLHF.